One T cell receptor (beta chain) is described in this entry. The count of this clonotype is one. The antigen it recognizes is unknown. The record has no base qualities; no much larger clone is one base away. One read alone lends weak support. RNA was extracted using the RNeasy kit, and roughly 0.5 to 1 microgram was reverse transcribed with random hexamers. TCR beta CDR3 regions were amplified with the immunoSEQ multiplex PCR assay covering 54 Vbeta and 13 Jbeta segments. Bias from PCR amplification was corrected by using a synthetic template baseline for primer optimization and for computational correction. Per the source publication's procedure: Reads were annotated to V, D and J genes according to IMGT and were analyzed with immunoSEQ Analyzer, with only productive sequences retained. Clonality was computed as one minus Shannon entropy normalized by log2 of the number of productive unique sequences. For each patient and control, public and private clones were evaluated among the 100 most prevalent clones. Clones were defined as Susac-specific when absent from the healthy and MS cohorts, from approximately 1,100 published viral clones and from other ImmuneACCESS disease sequences. TCRdb reprocessing: public reads trimmed at Q25 with fastp, clones called with MiXCR, in-frame beta chains kept. One record per CDR3 amino acid sequence lists the most common genes and DNA. The V and J calls here are based on TCRdb, not the publication. This sample comprises about 190,000 distinct CDR3 sequences, 85% to 95% of them detected only once. The top ten hold about 0.15% of the sample.

The data are from a study of CD8 T cells in Susac syndrome (dated by TCRdb to the late 2010s). Notes on the research overall: Among the Susac syndrome patients who were sequenced, clinically active disease was present in more than 5 and clinical remission was observed in about eight. At blood withdrawal, Susac syndrome patients were either therapy-naive, taking corticosteroids (in some cases with IVIg as well), or taking IVIg alone. Whether CD8+ T cell activation and differentiation in Susac syndrome was antigen driven was tested using repertoire sequencing. CD8+ T cell repertoire clonality was compared between more than ten healthy donors, about 14 Susac syndrome patients and approximately 15 multiple sclerosis patients. The investigation overall reported the following: The study acknowledged that relatively few individuals were included in the TCR sequencing and HLA analysis. Clonal expansion was observed in Susac syndrome CD8+ repertoires, with the highest expansion in CD8+ TEMRA cells and greater expansion in clinically active than in remitting patients. Looking at Susac-specific public clones, the researchers identified around 15 in the total CD8+ repertoire and 4 or 5 in the CD8+ TEMRA repertoire.

Reading from cysteine to phenylalanine, the CDR3 counts 15 amino acids. Just the 45-base CDR3 DNA is kept, in frame starting at base 1. In the germline V gene, CDR1 corresponds to SGHDN and CDR2 to FVKESK. V loses 0 bases of germline sequence and J loses 4 bases, and the interval between the two ends is 10 bases. Peripheral blood CD8+ and CD4+ T cells from healthy donors, Susac syndrome patients and multiple sclerosis patients were profiled by high-throughput TCR beta sequencing. Susac syndrome patients met recently defined diagnostic criteria for definite or probable disease. CD8+ TEMRA cells were enriched by FACS, while bulk CD8+ and CD4+ T cells were purified by magnetic negative isolation. Blood was drawn into EDTA tubes, processed within 24 hours, and PBMCs were isolated by density gradient centrifugation. PBMCs intended for TCR sequencing were frozen in liquid nitrogen and were later thawed in a 37 degrees C water bath. The sorted or isolated CD4+, CD8+ and CD8+ TEMRA cells reached a purity of at least 90%.

This sequence was found in a human donor with Susac syndrome. In this chain, TRBV14 is recombined with TRBJ2-1; the D gene is possibly TRBD2, with 5 bases matching. Sequencing was carried out using CD8+ T cells from PBMCs. At the DNA level, the sequence is TGTGCCAGCAGCCAAGAAGTCCCGGGATACAATGAGCAGTTCTTC. It specifies CASSQEVPGYNEQFF.